These 29 T cell receptor beta chains were all obtained from the same sample, sequenced in a study of beta chain features in type 1 diabetes. The investigators reverse transcribed all of the isolated RNA, so they sequenced expressed TCRB transcripts. The method was immunoSEQ multiplex PCR; TCRdb's version includes in-frame clones alone and lacks a portion of them. Here the sample spans about 340,000 clones, less than 9.5% being singletons. Sequenced material: central memory CD4+ T cells from blood. Source of these receptors: a woman aged 18-29 years in good health.

This clone has only a few counts. The chain combines TRBV29-1 with TRBJ1-2; a possible D gene is TRBD1 (5 bases). Trimming stripped 6 bases from V and 8 bases from J, with 16 bases between. Germline-derived CDR1 and CDR2 are SQVTM and ANQGSEA. The CDR3 is made up of 12 amino acids. The CDR3 bases are TGCAGCGTAGTTAATCAAGGGACGGGCTACACCTTC. Its protein product is CSVVNQGTGYTF.

A few counts support this clone. The same CDR3 arises from other DNA sequences in this sample as well. V and J are TRBV2 and TRBJ2-7; 7 bases match TRBD1. The CDR3 extends over 13 amino acids. Germline assignment: CDR1 SNHLY and CDR2 FYNNEI. V shed 6 bases and J 4 bases; nucleotides not matched to a gene: 6. The CDR3, as DNA: TGTGCCAGCAGCAGACAGGGAACTTACGAGCAGTACTTC. Translating gives CASSRQGTYEQYF.

V and J are TRBV9 and TRBJ2-3; 9 bases fit TRBD2. V gave up 3 bases and J gave up 3 bases; unmatched junction bases: 5. There are 15 residues in the CDR3. Germline CDR1 SGDLS, CDR2 YYNGEE. This CDR3 reads CASSASGTRTDTQYF. The CDR3 coding sequence is TGTGCCAGCAGCGCTAGCGGGACTAGGACAGATACGCAGTATTTT.

CDR3 protein: CASSFIDTGELFF. CDR3 nucleotide sequence: TGTGCCAGCAGCTTCATTGACACCGGGGAGCTGTTTTTT. The rearrangement joins TRBV7-2 to TRBJ2-2; D call uncertain. There are 13 residues in the CDR3. V was clipped by 3 bases and J by 3 bases, with 5 bases between them. The V gene's germline CDR1 is SGHTA and CDR2 FQGNSA. Looking up the rest from reference TRBV7-2 and TRBJ2-2 gives the full variable domain: GAGVSQSPSNKVTEKGKDVELRCDPISGHTALYWYRQSLGQGLEFLIYFQGNSAPDKSGLPSDRFSAERTGGSVSTLTIQRTQQEDSAVYLCASSFIDTGELFFGEGSRLTVL.

The table lists this clone with many counts. The genes are TRBV6-5 and TRBJ2-1; possibly TRBD2 for D (5 bases). Germline V gene sequence: CDR1 MNHEY, CDR2 SVGAGI. Trimming removed 4 bases from V and 10 bases from J, with 17 bases in between. The CDR3 has 14 residues. CDR3 coding DNA: TGTGCCAGCAGTTGGGCGAGGGAGCGGTACGAGCAGTTCTTC. Its translation is CASSWARERYEQFF.

In the case of this clone: An end of the junction does not agree with germline; a read error may underlie this. J is TRBJ2-3 and V is TRBV5-1; D may be TRBD2 (5 bases). Germline loops: CDR1 SGHRS, CDR2 YFSETQ. This CDR3 region has 14 residues. The CDR3 nucleotides read TGTGCCAGCAGCGGAGAGGTACGTGAAGATACGCAGTATTTT. It encodes CASSGEVREDTQYF.

The chain joins TRBV9 to TRBJ2-7, with TRBD2 as a possible D gene (6 bases). Germline V gene lookup returns CDR1 SGDLS and CDR2 YYNGEE. The CDR3 length is 15 residues. Trimming took 1 base from V and 6 from J, leaving 17 bases between them. CDR3 in amino acids: CASSVLPDRESEQYF. The DNA of the CDR3 is TGTGCCAGCAGCGTACTCCCGGACCGGGAGTCCGAGCAGTACTTC.

The V and J genes are TRBV9 and TRBJ2-2, with 10 bases matching TRBD1. The CDR3 is made up of 22 amino acids. Per germline, CDR1 SGDLS and CDR2 YYNGEE. The V gene end was trimmed by 5 bases and the J gene end by 6 bases; junction bases not matched to a gene: 28. In DNA form, the CDR3 reads TGTGCCAGCAGAAACCGGGACAGGGGACCGGTTGCCGAAAGGATGAAGGCCGGGGAGCTGTTTTTT. Amino acid sequence: CASRNRDRGPVAERMKAGELFF.

This chain links TRBV5-5 with TRBJ1-2; D might be TRBD1 (6 bases). The V end lost 6 bases, the J end lost 6 bases, and 18 bases lay between the germline ends. The CDR3 is 14 residues long. Per the germline V gene, CDR1 is SGHKS and CDR2 is YYEKEE (reference sequence). CDR3 DNA sequence: TGTGCCAGCACCCTCAGTGGGGGGCGCGATGGCTACACCTTC. Translated: CASTLSGGRDGYTF.

This clone has more than one count but fewer than ten. The chain carries TRBV7-9 and TRBJ2-2; D is uncertain. This CDR3 has 13 residues. V gave up 3 bases and J gave up 4 bases, with 6 bases separating them. The V gene's germline CDR1 is SEHNR and CDR2 FQNEAQ (reference sequence). The CDR3 DNA reads as TGTGCCAGCAGCTTGCACAGCACCGGGGAGCTGTTTTTT. Amino acids: CASSLHSTGELFF.

This clone was detected a few times. This chain links TRBV5-6 with TRBJ1-5; possible D gene TRBD1, 6 bases. This CDR3 has 16 residues. Trimming removed 0 bases at V and 6 bases at J, with 16 bases between. Per the germline V gene, CDR1 is SGHDT and CDR2 is YYEEEE. The CDR3 nucleotides are TGTGCCAGCAGCTTGGGACACAGGGCACGGGGTCAGCCCCAGCATTTT. Amino acids: CASSLGHRARGQPQHF.

This clone showed up just a few times. The genes are TRBV27 and TRBJ2-3; 13 bases fit TRBD2. The CDR3 has 16 amino acids. The germline V gene has CDR1 MNHEY and CDR2 SMNVEV (reference sequence). Germline trimming cut 3 bases from V and 5 bases from J; bases unmatched to any gene: 5. This chain's CDR3 is CASSFGGLAGEDTQYF. The CDR3 bases are TGTGCCAGCAGTTTCGGTGGACTAGCGGGAGAAGATACGCAGTATTTT.

The V gene is TRBV7-2, the J gene TRBJ2-5, with 9 bases fitting TRBD2. The length of the CDR3 is 16 residues. Losses at the gene ends were 8 bases for V and 5 bases for J; bases not matched to a gene: 15. Germline assignment: CDR1 SGHTA and CDR2 FQGNSA. The CDR3, as DNA: TGTGCCAGCGGTACAGTAGCGGGAGTCCGGGGCGAGACCCAGTACTTC. Amino acids: CASGTVAGVRGETQYF.

This clone has ten or more counts. V gene TRBV10-3 combines with J gene TRBJ2-1; 14 positions match TRBD2. The V gene end was trimmed by 3 bases and the J gene end by 8 bases; junction bases not matched to a gene: 3. Germline assignment: CDR1 ENHRY and CDR2 SYGVKD. This CDR3 contains 15 residues. The CDR3 region is CAISDGTSGSYEQFF. Written as DNA, the CDR3 is TGTGCCATCAGTGACGGGACTAGCGGGAGCTATGAGCAGTTCTTC.

There are a few counts of this clone. Other DNA variants within this sample encode the same CDR3. The chain combines TRBV5-4 with TRBJ2-3; no definite D call. CDR3 length equals 12 residues. Deletions cut 2 bases from V and 3 bases from J, with 4 bases between. Germline lookup yields CDR1 SGHNT and CDR2 YYREEE (reference sequence). The CDR3 here is CASSFRTDTQYF. CDR3 bases: TGTGCCAGCAGCTTCCGTACAGATACGCAGTATTTT.

In this sample, this clone turned up many times. The chain has TRBV27 and TRBJ1-2, with 7 bases identical to TRBD1. Germline V gene lookup returns CDR1 MNHEY and CDR2 SMNVEV (reference sequence). The CDR3 covers 13 residues. The V and J ends lost 5 bases and 6 bases, in that order; junction bases with no gene match: 6. CDR3 bases: TGTGCCAGCAGTAGGTCTGACAGGGATGGCTACACCTTC. This codes for CASSRSDRDGYTF.

There are a few counts of this clone. The chain recombines TRBV23-1 with TRBJ1-1; D uncertain. TRBV23-1 is labeled an ORF, and its function is uncertain. The germline V and J ends were trimmed by 0 bases and 3 bases, with 5 bases remaining between them. This CDR3 contains 13 residues. The CDR3 sequence: CASSQSVHTEAFF. In DNA, the CDR3 is TGCGCCAGCAGTCAATCAGTCCACACTGAAGCTTTCTTT.

The chain is built from TRBV9 and TRBJ1-4; the D is unclear. CDR3 size: 14 residues. Looked up from germline, CDR1 is SGDLS and CDR2 is YYNGEE. V lost 4 bases, J lost 7 bases, and 14 bases lay in between. The CDR3 loop reads CASSFGFSGEKLFF. The CDR3 DNA sequence: TGTGCCAGCAGCTTCGGGTTTTCGGGTGAAAAACTGTTTTTT. The full variable domain, its missing parts supplied by reference TRBV9 and TRBJ1-4, is DSGVTQTPKHLITATGQRVTLRCSPRSGDLSVYWYQQSLDQGLQFLIQYYNGEERAKGNILERFSAQQFPDLHSELNLSSLELGDSALYFCASSFGFSGEKLFFGSGTQLSVL.

The V and J genes are TRBV9 and TRBJ2-2; 8 nucleotides match TRBD1. The germline V gene encodes CDR1 SGDLS and CDR2 YYNGEE. V lost 3 bases, J lost 5 bases, and 0 bases stayed unmatched. The CDR3 consists of 13 residues. The CDR3 protein is CASSGQGTGELFF. CDR3 DNA: TGTGCCAGCAGCGGACAGGGGACCGGGGAGCTGTTTTTT.

The CDR3 is CASSPNNRDEQYF. CDR3 sequence (DNA): TGTGCCAGCTCCCCCAATAACAGGGACGAGCAGTACTTC. The chain carries TRBV18 and TRBJ2-7, with D maybe TRBD1 (6 bases). Germline CDR1 and CDR2: KGHSH and LQKENI. CDR3 size: 13 residues. Trimming took off 6 bases at V and 5 bases at J, with 14 bases between the two ends.

J is TRBJ1-2 and V is TRBV5-4, with 7 nucleotides matching TRBD1. Germline assignment: CDR1 SGHNT and CDR2 YYREEE (reference sequence). The CDR3 has 14 amino acids. Trimming removed 5 bases from V and 1 base from J; junction bases left unmatched: 5. The CDR3 nucleotides are TGTGCCAGCAGGGACAGGACTCATAACTATGGCTACACCTTC. This codes for CASRDRTHNYGYTF.

To note about this clone: This clone may be a read error of a much larger clone one base away. The V and J genes are TRBV14 and TRBJ2-5; 14 bases map to TRBD2. After removal of 3 bases from V and 5 bases from J, the junction contained 2 bases not matched to a gene. In germline, CDR1 is SGHDN, CDR2 FVKESK. The CDR3 is made up of 15 amino acids. This CDR3 is CASSQGLAGVETQYF. CDR3 DNA sequence: TGTGCCAGCAGCCAGGGACTAGCGGGAGTTGAGACCCAGTACTTC.

The rearrangement links TRBV10-3 to TRBJ1-1; 12 nucleotides match TRBD1. CDR1 ENHRY and CDR2 SYGVKD come from the germline V gene. The V and J ends lost 6 bases and 10 bases, in that order; junction bases with no gene match: 12. The CDR3 length is 15 residues. CDR3 in DNA: TGTGCCATCAGCCCCACCCCGGGACAGGGGGCGGCAGCTTTCTTT. Translation gives CAISPTPGQGAAAFF.

The chain employs TRBV18 and TRBJ2-1; D might be TRBD1 or TRBD2, each matching 5 bases. V was pared by 0 bases and J by 14 bases, with 17 bases between. CDR3 size: 14 residues. Germline loops: CDR1 KGHSH, CDR2 LQKENI. Here the CDR3 reads CASSPPGDPGRKFF. The CDR3, as DNA: TGTGCCAGCTCACCACCAGGGGACCCGGGACGCAAGTTCTTC.

The chain is built from TRBV15 and TRBJ2-7; 8 nucleotides align to TRBD2. The CDR3 spans 16 residues. Germline V CDR1 and CDR2: LNHNV, YYDKDF (reference sequence). With 8 bases clipped from V and 0 bases from J, the junction kept 12 bases outside the gene matches. The CDR3 reads CATRRGLGSHSYEQYF. The CDR3 DNA reads TGTGCCACCCGGCGGGGACTAGGGAGCCACTCCTACGAGCAGTACTTC.

The chain combines TRBV5-1 with TRBJ2-2; no firm D call. V lost 0 bases and J lost 1, with 7 bases in between. Germline V CDR1 and CDR2: SGHRS, YFSETQ. This CDR3 region has 15 residues. In DNA form, the CDR3 reads TGCGCCAGCAGCTTGGGGTTGATGAACACCGGGGAGCTGTTTTTT. It encodes CASSLGLMNTGELFF.

This chain connects TRBV6-1 to TRBJ2-1, with unresolved D. This CDR3 spans 14 amino acids. Germline CDR1 is MNHNS and CDR2 is SASEGT. V lost 2 bases and J lost 10, with 15 bases in between. The CDR3 DNA sequence: TGTGCCAGCAGTGAACAACTCATAGGCGACGAGCAGTTCTTC. It is translated as CASSEQLIGDEQFF.

This chain connects TRBV6-1 to TRBJ2-7; 7 bases align to TRBD2. Germline V CDR1 and CDR2: MNHNS, SASEGT. Losses at the gene ends were 6 bases for V and 2 bases for J; bases not matched to a gene: 4. The CDR3 totals 13 residues. In DNA, the CDR3 is TGTGCCAGCAGCAGGGAGGGGCCCTACGAGCAGTACTTC. It yields the protein CASSREGPYEQYF.

The V and J genes are TRBV7-2 and TRBJ2-1; D ambiguous. Trimming cost V 6 bases and J 5 bases, with 11 bases left between them. Germline-derived CDR1 and CDR2 are SGHTA and FQGNSA. CDR3 size: 13 residues. The CDR3 reads CASSPGWNNEQFF. The CDR3 DNA is TGTGCCAGCAGTCCCGGGTGGAACAATGAGCAGTTCTTC.